This T cell receptor (beta chain) was retrieved from a study of CD8+ T cells in alopecia areata. Whole-study results and caveats: Elevated clonality characterized lesional scalp relative to normal scalp, particularly in alopecia totalis/universalis.

Isolated RNA was reverse transcribed into cDNA used as the sequencing template. Only in-frame clones appear in the TCRdb table, and some are missing; sequencing was by immunoSEQ multiplex PCR. This table holds 90,000 to 100,000 clones, around 45% found once. V lost 4 bases to trimming and J lost 0 bases; unmatched junction nucleotides: 5. Germline V lookup: CDR1 SQVTM, CDR2 ANQGSEA. This CDR3 has 15 residues. This clone was seen only a few times. Its cognate antigen is unknown. Collection of lesional scalp punch biopsies and peripheral blood was performed in alopecia areata patients. This receptor was identified in a human donor with alopecia areata. Sequenced material: CD4+ T cells sorted from blood. V is TRBV29-1 and J is TRBJ1-4; 7 bases agree with TRBD1. CDR3 in DNA: TGCAGCGTTGGAGGGGACAGCGCAACTAATGAAAAACTGTTTTTT. Translating gives CSVGGDSATNEKLFF.